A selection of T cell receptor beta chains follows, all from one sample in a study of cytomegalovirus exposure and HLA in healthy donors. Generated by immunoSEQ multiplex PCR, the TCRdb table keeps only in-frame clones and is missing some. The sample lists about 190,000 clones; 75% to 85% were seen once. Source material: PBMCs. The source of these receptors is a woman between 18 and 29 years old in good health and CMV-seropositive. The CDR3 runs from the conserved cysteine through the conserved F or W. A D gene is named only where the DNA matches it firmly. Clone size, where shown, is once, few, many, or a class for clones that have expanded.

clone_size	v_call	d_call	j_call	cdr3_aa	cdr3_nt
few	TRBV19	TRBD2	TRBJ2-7	CASSWTSGGYEQYF	TGTGCCAGTAGTTGGACTAGCGGGGGTTACGAGCAGTACTTC
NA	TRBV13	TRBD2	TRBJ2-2	CASSPLMVAGFNTGELFF	TGTGCCAGCAGCCCGCTTATGGTAGCGGGGTTCAACACCGGGGAGCTGTTTTTT
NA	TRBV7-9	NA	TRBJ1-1	CASSLATGQNTEAFF	TGTGCCAGCAGCTTAGCGACGGGACAGAACACTGAAGCTTTCTTT
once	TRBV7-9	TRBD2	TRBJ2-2	CASSFGSGENTGELFF	TGTGCCAGCAGCTTTGGGAGCGGGGAAAACACCGGGGAGCTGTTTTTT
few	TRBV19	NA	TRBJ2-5	CASIEASGSGTQYF	TGTGCCAGTATTGAGGCAAGCGGGTCTGGGACCCAGTACTTC
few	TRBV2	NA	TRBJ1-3	CASSDTPGGYGNTIYF	TGTGCCAGCAGTGATACCCCCGGGGGATATGGAAACACCATATATTTT
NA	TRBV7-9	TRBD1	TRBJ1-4	CASSLGGTGSEKLFF	TGTGCCAGCAGCTTAGGTGGGACAGGGAGTGAAAAACTGTTTTTT
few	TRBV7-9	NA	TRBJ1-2	CASSLSGTIRGYTF	TGTGCCAGCAGCTTAAGCGGAACAATACGTGGCTACACCTTC
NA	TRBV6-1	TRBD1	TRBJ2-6	CASRDRAEGANVLTF	TGTGCCAGCAGGGACAGGGCAGAAGGGGCCAACGTCCTGACTTTC
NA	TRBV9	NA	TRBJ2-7	CASSDRTGGEQYF	TGTGCCAGCAGCGATCGGACGGGCGGGGAGCAGTACTTC
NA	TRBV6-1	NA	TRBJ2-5	CASSGVVGASETQYF	TGTGCCAGCAGTGGAGTAGTGGGCGCGTCAGAGACCCAGTACTTC
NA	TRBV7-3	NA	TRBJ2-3	CASSFSVSTDTQYF	TGTGCCAGCAGCTTCTCTGTTAGCACAGATACGCAGTATTTT
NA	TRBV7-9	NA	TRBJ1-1	CSSSQTTVDTEAFF	TGTTCCAGCAGCCAGACGACAGTCGACACTGAAGCTTTCTTT
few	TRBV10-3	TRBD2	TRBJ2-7	CAIGRTGGGQSSYEQYF	TGTGCCATCGGGAGGACTGGCGGGGGTCAATCCTCCTACGAGCAGTACTTC
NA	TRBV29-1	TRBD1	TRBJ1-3	CSVESAGGDGNTIYF	TGCAGCGTTGAGTCGGCAGGGGGCGACGGAAACACCATATATTTT
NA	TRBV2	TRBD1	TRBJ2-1	CASSSDRVAFF	TGTGCCAGCAGTTCGGACAGGGTAGCGTTCTTC
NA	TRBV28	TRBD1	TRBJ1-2	CASSSQTGGKYVYTF	TGTGCCAGCAGTTCCCAGACAGGGGGGAAATATGTCTACACCTTC
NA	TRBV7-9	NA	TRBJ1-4	CASSRTGGEKLFF	TGTGCCAGCAGCAGAACCGGGGGTGAAAAACTGTTTTTT
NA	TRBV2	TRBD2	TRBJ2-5	CASIRLAGGLSYRYSQYF	TGTGCCAGCATTCGACTAGCGGGGGGGCTTTCCTACCGGTATTCCCAGTACTTC
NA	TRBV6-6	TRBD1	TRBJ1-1	CASSLRQGLVFF	TGTGCCAGCAGCCTAAGACAGGGGTTGGTTTTCTTT
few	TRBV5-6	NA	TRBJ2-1	CASSQGNYNEQFF	TGTGCCAGCAGCCAGGGTAACTACAATGAGCAGTTCTTC
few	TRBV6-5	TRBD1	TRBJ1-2	CASRGDRAPLYGYTF	TGTGCCAGCAGAGGGGACAGGGCCCCCCTCTATGGCTACACCTTC
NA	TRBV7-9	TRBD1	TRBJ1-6	CASRQGQDNSPLHF	TGTGCCAGCAGACAGGGACAGGATAATTCACCCCTCCACTTT
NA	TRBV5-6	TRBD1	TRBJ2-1	CASSYLTSGQGFVDNEQFF	TGTGCCAGCAGCTACCTGACGTCGGGACAGGGTTTCGTGGACAATGAGCAGTTCTTC
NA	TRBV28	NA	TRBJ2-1	CASSPSGFRGEQFF	TGTGCCAGCAGTCCCTCCGGATTTCGGGGTGAGCAGTTCTTC
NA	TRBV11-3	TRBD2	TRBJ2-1	CASSLGLTSYNEQFF	TGTGCCAGCAGCTTGGGACTAACGTCCTACAATGAGCAGTTCTTC
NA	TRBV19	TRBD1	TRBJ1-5	CASTPGGGRGHSNQPQHF	TGTGCCAGTACCCCCGGAGGGGGTAGGGGGCATAGCAATCAGCCCCAGCATTTT